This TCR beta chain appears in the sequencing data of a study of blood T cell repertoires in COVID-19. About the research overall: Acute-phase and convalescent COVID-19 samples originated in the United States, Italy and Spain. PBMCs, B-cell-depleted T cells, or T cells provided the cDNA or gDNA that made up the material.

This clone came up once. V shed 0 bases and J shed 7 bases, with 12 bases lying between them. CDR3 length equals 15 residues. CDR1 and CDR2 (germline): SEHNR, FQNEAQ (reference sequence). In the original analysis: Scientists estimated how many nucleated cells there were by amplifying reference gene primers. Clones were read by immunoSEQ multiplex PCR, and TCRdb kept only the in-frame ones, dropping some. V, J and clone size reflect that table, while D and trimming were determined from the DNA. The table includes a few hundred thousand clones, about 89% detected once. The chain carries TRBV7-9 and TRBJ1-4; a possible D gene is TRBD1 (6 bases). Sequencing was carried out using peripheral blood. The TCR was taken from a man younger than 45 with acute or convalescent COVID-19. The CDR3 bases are TGTGCCAGCAGCTTAGCGGGGGCGGATTCTGAAAAACTGTTTTTT. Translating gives CASSLAGADSEKLFF.